Sequencing of this T cell receptor beta chain was carried out in a study of human T cells and chemical hapten exposure listed by TCRdb under 2021. For the wider study: For sensitization, 2% DPC in acetone was applied to a roughly 2 cm by roughly 2 cm area of upper inner arm skin. Throughout the approximately 24-week study period, patients were also given weekly therapeutic DPC doses on the scalp. Patch tests used Finn chambers with 0.01% DPC on the upper back, scored after 6 days by International Contact Dermatitis Research Group standards. The patient cohort, mostly female, included alopecia areata with under or over 50% scalp involvement, alopecia totalis and alopecia universalis. Libraries were pooled for sequencing, and per-sample TCR yields varied mainly because of small differences in library volumes within the pool. This study followed changes in the peripheral blood TCR repertoire in vivo during primary and secondary sensitization of alopecia patients to the hapten diphenylcyclopropenone (DPC). Blood samples were taken from patients before sensitization (week 0) and at 2, 6 and about 24 weeks after DPC sensitization. Blood for TCR sequencing was provided by twenty-nine alopecia patients at one to four time points (pre-sensitization, 2, 6 and 24 weeks).

Libraries were prepared through RACE. Sequencing was carried out with a NextSeq 500. Library preparation attached unique molecular identifiers to individual cDNA molecules for quantitative, reproducible TCR counting. From each blood RNA sample, both TCR alpha and TCR beta chains were sequenced. The paper's data handling went like this. Samples had a median of about 96,000 TCRs, with a range from about 20,000 to 690,600. The Decombinator software suite was used to annotate the V, J and CDR3 of the TCR reads. For PS versus PT1 abundance plots, all samples were subsampled to the same number of TCRs (28,000). Expanded TCRs were defined as absent before sensitization and observed at least eight times at the 2-week time point. TCRdb took the public reads, trimmed them with fastp at Q25, ran MiXCR for clone calling and kept in-frame beta chains. Here each entry gathers all rows of one CDR3 protein and keeps the most common genes and DNA. These V and J calls derive from TCRdb rather than the authors' analysis. The sample table records more than 55,000 distinct CDR3 sequences; roughly 9.8% of these occur just once. The ten largest clones add up to roughly 3.3% of the sample.

By how much of the sample it makes up, this clonotype is medium-sized (0.01 to 0.1%). The antigen this receptor binds is unknown. No per-base quality is available; no much larger clone lies one base away. The time point label here, explained by the study, means: patch test 1, 2 weeks after DPC sensitization. The treatment or condition label corresponds to: therapeutic diphenylcyclopropenone sensitization with weekly scalp DPC. Blood at each patch-test visit was drawn before the patch test was applied. To be eligible, patients had to be aged 18 to 70, diagnosed with alopecia and judged suitable for DPC therapy, while pregnant patients were excluded. Total RNA was extracted from unfractionated whole blood collected in Tempus Blood RNA tubes. Cut back by 5 bases and 0 bases, the V and J ends lie 8 bases apart. From its cysteine to its phenylalanine, the CDR3 spans 14 amino acids. Only the CDR3 region is kept as DNA, spanning 42 bases read in frame from base 1. In the germline V gene (reference sequence), CDR1 corresponds to MNHEY and CDR2 to SMNVEV.

Paper-wide results and their limitations: Compared with pre-sensitization or healthy control sets, expanded TCRs formed significantly more large CDR3 similarity clusters, which is consistent with antigen-driven responses. A positive correlation was found between the number of PT1 expanded TCRs and patch test score, with significance reached at thresholds 8, 16 and 32 but not 4. No change with DPC sensitization was found in the number of TCRs above 1 in 1000 frequency, and no evidence of global repertoire structure alterations was found. Repeated subsampling changed both the strength of the expansion versus patch-test correlation and the threshold at which that correlation became significant. All patients had alopecia, a presumed autoimmune disease, so their immune response might differ from that of healthy individuals.

This TCR came from a woman in her thirties or forties with alopecia areata. Some clones in this sample may be carry-over from other donors' samples. The rearranged chain carries TRBV27 and TRBJ1-3, with the D gene uncertain. This sample comprised whole blood, obtained in connection with sensitization to the hapten diphenylcyclopropenone (DPC). The DNA reads TGTGCCAGCAGTGGCGGGTTCTCTGGAAACACCATATATTTT. Translated, it gives CASSGGFSGNTIYF.